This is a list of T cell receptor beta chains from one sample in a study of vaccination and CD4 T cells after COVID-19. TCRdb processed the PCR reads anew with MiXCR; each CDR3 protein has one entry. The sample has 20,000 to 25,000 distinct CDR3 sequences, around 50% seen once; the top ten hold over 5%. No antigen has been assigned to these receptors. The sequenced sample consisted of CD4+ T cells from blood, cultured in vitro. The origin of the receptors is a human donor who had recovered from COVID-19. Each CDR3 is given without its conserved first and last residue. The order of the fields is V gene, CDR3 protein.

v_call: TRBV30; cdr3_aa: AWSVRGADTQY
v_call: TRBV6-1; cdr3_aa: ASRRQGEVGELF
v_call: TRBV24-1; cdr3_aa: ATSVGGERETQY
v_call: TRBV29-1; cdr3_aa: SVEALLPNRVGGSYTEAF
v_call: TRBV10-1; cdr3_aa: ASSQSGNTYNEQF
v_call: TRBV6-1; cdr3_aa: ASTTQGEAF
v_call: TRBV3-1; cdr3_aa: ASSLGQGGYQPQH
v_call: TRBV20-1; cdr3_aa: SARAIIQETQY
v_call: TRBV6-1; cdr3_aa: ASSRTGGNQPQH
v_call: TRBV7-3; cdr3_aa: ASSLGGAASGYT
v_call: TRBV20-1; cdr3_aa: SARKEGGNSPLH
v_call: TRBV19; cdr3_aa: ASSMSRQALIQY
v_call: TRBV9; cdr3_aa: ASSVFGGDTEAF
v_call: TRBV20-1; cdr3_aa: SASLRTGRGEQY
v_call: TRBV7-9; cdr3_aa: ASSSGQGYSPLH
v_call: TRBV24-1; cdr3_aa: ATKGPGRTDTQY
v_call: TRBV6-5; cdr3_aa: ASSYSTGSSGNTIY
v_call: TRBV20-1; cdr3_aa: SARRTSGGRDTQY
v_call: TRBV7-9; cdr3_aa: ASSLSSGSYNEQF
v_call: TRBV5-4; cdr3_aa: ASSMKDRGLNEAF
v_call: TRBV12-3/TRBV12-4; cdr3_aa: ASSFLVRGEQY
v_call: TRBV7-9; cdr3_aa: ASSFDTDTQY
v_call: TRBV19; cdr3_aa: ASSIDQRGNTIY
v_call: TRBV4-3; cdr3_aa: ASSQAPLASFTEAF
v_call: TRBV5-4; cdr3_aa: ASSWQGTGYGYT
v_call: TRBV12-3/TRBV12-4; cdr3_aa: ASSFVSFLDRYNQPQH
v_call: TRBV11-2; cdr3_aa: ATSDVTGELF
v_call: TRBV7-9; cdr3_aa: ASSLVGGNQPQH
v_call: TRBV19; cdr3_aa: ASSIWGMRVEAF
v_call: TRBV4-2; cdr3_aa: ASSQEILARELF
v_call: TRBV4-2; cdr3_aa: ASSQAAANTGELF
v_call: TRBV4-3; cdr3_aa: ASSQDRSGAMNTEAF
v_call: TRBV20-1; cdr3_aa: SARAPGGDTQY
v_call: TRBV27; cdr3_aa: ASTTRRQGNNEQF
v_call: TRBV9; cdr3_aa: ASSVLSAADTQY
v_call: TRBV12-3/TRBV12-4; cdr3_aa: ASSSRGGTGELF
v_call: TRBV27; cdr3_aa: ASSRSINTGELF